A single TCR beta chain is shown here with its context. This sample was included in a study of blood T cell repertoires in COVID-19. Overall study: Some COVID-19 samples were acute and others convalescent; all came from the United States, Italy and Spain. Nucleic acid was either cDNA or gDNA, and it came from T cells, B-cell-depleted T cells, or PBMCs.

Per the authors' pipeline: Reference gene primer amplification gave estimated nucleated cell counts. Libraries were prepared by immunoSEQ multiplex PCR; TCRdb keeps only in-frame clonotypes and omits some of them. V and J calls and clone size are as listed in that table; D and trimming were resolved from the DNA. The repertoire holds a few hundred thousand clones, with over 75% as singletons. This CDR3 spans 13 amino acids. Trimming stripped 5 bases from V and 5 bases from J, with 12 bases between. Germline CDR1 and CDR2: LNHNV and YYDKDF (reference sequence). This TCR came from a man in his fifties or sixties with acute or convalescent COVID-19. Specimen: peripheral blood. The rearrangement joins TRBV15 to TRBJ1-2; D unclear. The CDR3 here is CATSVEQRYGYTF. CDR3 DNA sequence: TGTGCCACCAGCGTCGAACAACGTTATGGCTACACCTTC.